The 16 T cell receptor beta chains presented below share a single source sample, sequenced in a study of post-analysis software for immune sequencing data. Overall study findings and caveats: Compared with controls, patients had more of five or six TRBV segments, including TRBV5-6, TRBV5-1 and TRBV20-1.

Unique-molecular-identifier-tagged TCR beta cDNA libraries were used. A single record per CDR3 protein comes from TCRdb applying MiXCR to the PCR reads. The data hold 500,000 to 600,000 distinct CDR3 sequences, with roughly 47% observed a single time. Antigens of these TCRs are unknown. Sequencing used blood. Receptor source: a girl aged 10 to 17 with multiple sclerosis.

This clonotype was detected only a few times. This chain joins TRBV10-3 and TRBJ2-5; D may be TRBD2 (5 bases). Germline-derived CDR1 and CDR2 are ENHRY and SYGVKD. This CDR3 has 15 residues. V lost 4 bases and J 1 base, leaving 13 bases between the germline ends. CDR3 amino acids: CAISAEEDFQETQYF. The DNA for the CDR3 is TGTGCCATCAGTGCGGAGGAAGATTTCCAAGAGACCCAGTACTTC.

This chain joins TRBV20-1 and TRBJ1-5, with TRBD1 matching 7 bases. After removal of 3 bases from V and 3 bases from J, the junction contained 8 bases not matched to a gene. This CDR3 has 15 residues. The germline CDR1 and CDR2 sequences are DFQATT and SNEGSKA (reference sequence). In DNA, the CDR3 is TGCAGTGCTAGGGTACCGGGACAGACCAATCAGCCCCAGCATTTT. It is translated as CSARVPGQTNQPQHF.

The V and J genes are TRBV20-1 and TRBJ2-7; D is ambiguous. The V and J ends lost 1 base and 4 bases respectively, with 11 bases between them. This CDR3 spans 13 amino acids. Per germline, CDR1 DFQATT and CDR2 SNEGSKA (reference sequence). Here the CDR3 DNA reads TGCAGTGCTAGAGGACGGGCTGGGTACGAGCAGTACTTC. Translation gives CSARGRAGYEQYF.

This clonotype was seen only a few times. The chain links TRBV20-1 to TRBJ1-1; D is undetermined. V lost 2 bases to trimming and J lost 4 bases, with 17 bases between them. This CDR3 is built from 15 residues. In germline, CDR1 is DFQATT, CDR2 SNEGSKA (reference sequence). This chain's CDR3 is CSARPRDLKGTEAFF. For the CDR3, the DNA is TGCAGTGCTAGACCTCGCGACTTAAAAGGCACTGAAGCTTTCTTT.

This clonotype was recorded a few times. J is TRBJ2-1 and V is TRBV6-4; 8 nucleotides match TRBD1. The CDR3 runs to 16 residues. V dropped 4 bases and J dropped 1; count of bases not matched to a gene: 6. Germline CDR1 reads MRHNA; CDR2 reads SNTAGT. Written as DNA, the CDR3 is TGTGCCAGCAGTGCCTCATGGACAGGGTCCTACAATGAGCAGTTCTTC. Its protein is CASSASWTGSYNEQFF.

This clonotype appeared a few times. This chain links TRBV6-5 with TRBJ2-1; 7 bases line up with TRBD1. Trimming removed 2 bases from V and 4 bases from J; junction bases left unmatched: 5. CDR3 size: 15 residues. The germline V gene has CDR1 MNHEY and CDR2 SVGAGI. The chain's CDR3 is CASSYPRQGYNEQFF. The CDR3 DNA reads as TGTGCCAGCAGTTACCCCCGACAGGGATACAATGAGCAGTTCTTC.

The rearrangement uses TRBV6-5 and TRBJ1-1, with D maybe TRBD1 (5 bases). The germline V and J ends were trimmed by 5 bases and 6 bases, with 10 bases remaining between them. Germline loops: CDR1 MNHEY, CDR2 SVGAGI. The CDR3 extends over 12 amino acids. The CDR3 loop reads CASSRGGPEAFF. Here the CDR3 DNA reads TGTGCCAGCAGTCGCGGGGGACCTGAAGCTTTCTTT.

In DNA, the CDR3 is TGTGCCAGCAGTTTAATGGTTGGGAATGAAAAACTGTTTTTT. Translation: CASSLMVGNEKLFF. The chain combines TRBV27 with TRBJ1-4; D unclear. Trimming removed 2 bases at V and 5 bases at J, with 9 bases between. The CDR3 is 14 amino acids. Germline lookup yields CDR1 MNHEY and CDR2 SMNVEV (reference sequence).

This clonotype has more than one count but fewer than ten. The chain has TRBV6-6 and TRBJ1-6; D is unclear. This CDR3 has 17 residues. Trimming removed 2 bases from V and 6 bases from J, with 17 bases in between. Germline CDR1 reads MNHNY; CDR2 reads SVGAGI (reference sequence). CDR3 amino acids: CASSYGQAGGINSPLHF. The CDR3 DNA sequence: TGTGCCAGCAGTTACGGGCAGGCGGGTGGAATTAATTCACCCCTCCACTTT.

The chain couples TRBV6-5 to TRBJ1-1, with D unclear. CDR1 and CDR2 (germline): MNHEY, SVGAGI. With 1 base removed from V and 1 base from J, the gap between germline ends came to 7 bases. The CDR3 runs 14 residues. The DNA of the CDR3 is TGTGCCAGCAGTTACTTCTCAGGGAACACTGAAGCTTTCTTT. It codes for CASSYFSGNTEAFF.

J is TRBJ2-1 and V is TRBV12-3 or TRBV12-4; 13 nucleotides line up with TRBD2. The length of the CDR3 is 15 residues. J gave up 7 bases and V 5 bases, and 5 bases lay outside the gene matches. CDR3 region: CASSTGLAGVNEQFF. In DNA, the CDR3 is TGTGCCAGCAGTACAGGACTAGCGGGGGTAAATGAGCAGTTCTTC.

The rearrangement joins TRBV4-3 to TRBJ1-1; 7 bases agree with TRBD1. Germline V CDR1 and CDR2: LGHNA, YSLEER. V was clipped by 8 bases and J by 5 bases; unmatched bases: 11. The CDR3 is 14 amino acids. The CDR3 DNA reads as TGCGCCAGCGTCCCTCCGGGACAGACTACTGAAGCTTTCTTT. Translating it yields CASVPPGQTTEAFF.

The genes are TRBV11-2 and TRBJ2-1; D is uncertain. Germline V gene sequence: CDR1 SGHAT, CDR2 FQNNGV. This CDR3 has 13 residues. Trimming took off 3 bases at V and 6 bases at J, with 9 bases between the two ends. The DNA for the CDR3 is TGTGCCAGCAGCTTCGGTATCCCCAATGAGCAGTTCTTC. It codes for CASSFGIPNEQFF. Combining the CDR3 with reference TRBV11-2 and TRBJ2-1 gives the whole variable domain EAGVAQSPRYKIIEKRQSVAFWCNPISGHATLYWYQQILGQGPKLLIQFQNNGVVDDSQLPKDRFSAERLKGVDSTLKIQPAKLEDSAVYLCASSFGIPNEQFFGPGTRLTVL.

This clonotype was recorded only once. This rearrangement joins TRBV2 to TRBJ2-5; D is unresolved. Germline V lookup: CDR1 SNHLY, CDR2 FYNNEI. V lost 7 bases to trimming and J lost 2 bases, with 8 bases between them. The length of the CDR3 is 12 residues. The CDR3 spells CASKFIQETQYF. The DNA for the CDR3 is TGTGCCAGCAAGTTTATACAAGAGACCCAGTACTTC.

The V gene is TRBV12-3 or TRBV12-4, the J gene TRBJ2-7; TRBD1 matches at 11 bases. The assigned J gene may be wrong: the sequence end matches TRBJ2-4 better. The CDR3 is made up of 14 amino acids. The CDR3 bases are TGTGCCAGCAGTTCCGGGACAGGGGGAAACATTCAGTACTTC. It yields the protein CASSSGTGGNIQYF.

Notes on this clonotype: Germline is not matched at one junction end, which may reflect a read error. The genes are TRBV12-3 or TRBV12-4 and TRBJ2-1; D possibly corresponds to TRBD2 (6 bases). This CDR3 has 12 amino acids. CDR3 nucleotides: TGTGCCGGCAGTTTAGGAGGGAATGAGCAGTTCTTC. Amino acid sequence: CAGSLGGNEQFF.